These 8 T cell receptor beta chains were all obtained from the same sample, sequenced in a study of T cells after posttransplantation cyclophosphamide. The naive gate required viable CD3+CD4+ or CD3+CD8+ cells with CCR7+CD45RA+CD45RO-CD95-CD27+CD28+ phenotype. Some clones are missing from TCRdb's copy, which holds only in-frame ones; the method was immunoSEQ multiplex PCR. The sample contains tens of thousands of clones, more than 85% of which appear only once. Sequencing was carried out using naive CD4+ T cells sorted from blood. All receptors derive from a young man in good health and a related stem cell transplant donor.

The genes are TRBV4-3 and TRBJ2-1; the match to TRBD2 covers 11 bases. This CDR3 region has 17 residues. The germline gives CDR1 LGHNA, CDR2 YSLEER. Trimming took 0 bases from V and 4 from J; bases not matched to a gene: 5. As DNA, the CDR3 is TGCGCCAGCAGCCAAGATGTAGCGGGGGGGATTTACAATGAGCAGTTCTTC. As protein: CASSQDVAGGIYNEQFF.

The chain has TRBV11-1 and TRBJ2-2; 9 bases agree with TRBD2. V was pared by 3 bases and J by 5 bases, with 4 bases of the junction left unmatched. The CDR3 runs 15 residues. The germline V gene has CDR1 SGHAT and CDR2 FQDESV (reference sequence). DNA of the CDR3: TGTGCCAGCAGCTTCCTAGCGGGGCCTACCGGGGAGCTGTTTTTT. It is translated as CASSFLAGPTGELFF.

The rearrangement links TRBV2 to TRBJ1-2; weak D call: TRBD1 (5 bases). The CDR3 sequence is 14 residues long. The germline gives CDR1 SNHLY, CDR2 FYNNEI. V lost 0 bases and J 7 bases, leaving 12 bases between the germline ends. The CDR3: CASSEALGGIGYTF. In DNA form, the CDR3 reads TGTGCCAGCAGTGAAGCGCTGGGGGGGATTGGCTACACCTTC. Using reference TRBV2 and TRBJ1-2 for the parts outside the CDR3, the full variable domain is EPEVTQTPSHQVTQMGQEVILRCVPISNHLYFYWYRQILGQKVEFLVSFYNNEISEKSEIFDDQFSVERPDGSNFTLKIRSTKLEDSAMYFCASSEALGGIGYTFGSGTRLTVV.

CDR3 residues: CSVQGRKAMSGNTIYF. The CDR3 DNA reads TGCAGCGTTCAGGGGCGTAAAGCTATGTCTGGAAACACCATATATTTT. The J gene is TRBJ1-3, the V gene TRBV29-1, with D perhaps TRBD1 (6 bases). This CDR3 has 16 amino acids. V was trimmed by 5 bases and J by 1 base, leaving 18 bases between them. The germline V gene encodes CDR1 SQVTM and CDR2 ANQGSEA.

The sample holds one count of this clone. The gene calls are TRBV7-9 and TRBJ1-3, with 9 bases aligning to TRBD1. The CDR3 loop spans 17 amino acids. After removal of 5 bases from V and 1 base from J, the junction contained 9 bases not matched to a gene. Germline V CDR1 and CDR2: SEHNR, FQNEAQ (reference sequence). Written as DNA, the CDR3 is TGTGCCAGCAGCCGTTCCTCAGGACAGGGGTCTGGAAACACCATATATTTT. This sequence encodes CASSRSSGQGSGNTIYF.

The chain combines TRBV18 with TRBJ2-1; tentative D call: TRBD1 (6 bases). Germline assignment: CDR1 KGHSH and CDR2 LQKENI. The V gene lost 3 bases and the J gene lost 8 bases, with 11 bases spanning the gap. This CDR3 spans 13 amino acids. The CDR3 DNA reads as TGTGCCAGCTCACCGGGACACGGGGATGAGCAGTTCTTC. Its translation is CASSPGHGDEQFF. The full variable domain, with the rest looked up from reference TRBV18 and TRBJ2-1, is NAGVMQNPRHLVRRRGQEARLRCSPMKGHSHVYWYRQLPEEGLKFMVYLQKENIIDESGMPKERFSAEFPKEGPSILRIQQVVRGDSAAYFCASSPGHGDEQFFGPGTRLTVL.

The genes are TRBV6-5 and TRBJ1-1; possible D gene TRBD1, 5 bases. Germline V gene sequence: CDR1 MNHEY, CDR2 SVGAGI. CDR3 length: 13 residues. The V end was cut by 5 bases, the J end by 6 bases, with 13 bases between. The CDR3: CASSVGGWSEAFF. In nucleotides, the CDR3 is TGTGCCAGCAGTGTTGGGGGGTGGTCTGAAGCTTTCTTT.

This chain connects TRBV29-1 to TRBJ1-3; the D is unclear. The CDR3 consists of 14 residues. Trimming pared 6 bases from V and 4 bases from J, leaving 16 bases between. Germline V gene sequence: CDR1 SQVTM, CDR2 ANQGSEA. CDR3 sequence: CSVGEGSSGNTIYF. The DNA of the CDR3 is TGCAGCGTCGGGGAGGGATCATCGGGAAACACCATATATTTT.